In its sample, the clone carrying this T cell receptor (beta chain) was seen once. What it recognizes is unknown. The germline V gene encodes CDR1 SEHNR and CDR2 FQNEAQ (reference sequence). The junction had 9 bases not matched to a gene; V was cut back by 4 bases and J by 3 bases. The CDR3 is made up of 17 amino acids. The data stem from a study of cytomegalovirus exposure and HLA in healthy donors. Study-level results: Earlier findings revealed that most TCR beta V segments proved productive either about 87% or about 30% of the time. Later, an analysis found that common viral pathogens appeared to be linked with several of the most significant clusters.

Amplification used 60 Vbeta primers and 13 Jbeta primers. Clones were sequenced by immunoSEQ multiplex PCR, and TCRdb holds only the in-frame ones, with some missing. The sample has 150,000 to 180,000 clones, 79% seen once. V is TRBV7-9 and J is TRBJ1-1; the match to TRBD1 covers 12 bases. The sample was PBMCs. The receptor was derived from a man under 40 in good health and CMV-seropositive. Written as DNA, the CDR3 is TGTGCCAGCAGCTCCCGGGACAGGGGGCTCGCGGACACTGAAGCTTTCTTT. This codes for CASSSRDRGLADTEAFF.